This passage covers 30 T cell receptor beta chains from one sample sequenced in a study of blood T cell repertoires in COVID-19. Generated by immunoSEQ multiplex PCR, the TCRdb table keeps only in-frame clones and is missing some. The table includes a few hundred thousand clones, 86% detected once. Sequencing was done on a sample of peripheral blood. Receptors were obtained from a man aged 25 to 40 with active or convalescent COVID-19.

In its sample, this clone was seen once. This sequence joins TRBV29-1 and TRBJ2-1; TRBD1 agrees at 10 bases. The CDR3 sequence is 13 residues long. The trim removed 6 bases at V and 7 bases at J, leaving 6 bases unmatched. Germline values: CDR1 SQVTM, CDR2 ANQGSEA. The CDR3 sequence is CSVGQGIRNEQFF. CDR3 nucleotides: TGCAGCGTGGGACAGGGGATCAGGAATGAGCAGTTCTTC.

The genes are TRBV27 and TRBJ1-2; TRBD1 might be the D (5 bases). Trimming removed 1 base from V and 0 bases from J, with 9 bases in between. Germline assignment: CDR1 MNHEY and CDR2 SMNVEV (reference sequence). This CDR3 spans 15 amino acids. This chain's CDR3 is CASSLFPGSNYGYTF. The CDR3 region has the DNA TGTGCCAGCAGTTTATTCCCAGGGTCTAACTATGGCTACACCTTC.

Regarding this clone: Additional DNA sequences in this sample encode the identical CDR3. This chain links TRBV5-1 with TRBJ1-6; 9 positions agree with TRBD1. The length of the CDR3 is 14 residues. Unmatched junction bases numbered 2, after V lost 0 bases and J lost 10 bases. Germline assignment: CDR1 SGHRS and CDR2 YFSETQ. CDR3 sequence (DNA): TGCGCCAGCAGCTTGGGACAGGGGGACTCACCCCTCCACTTT. It translates to CASSLGQGDSPLHF.

V is TRBV7-8 and J is TRBJ2-1; 10 nucleotides align to TRBD1. With V trimmed by 1 base and J by 5 bases, 8 bases remained unmatched. The CDR3 contains 17 residues. Per the germline V gene, CDR1 is SGHVS and CDR2 is FQNEAQ. This chain's CDR3 is CASSLGVSGQGDNEQFF. CDR3 DNA sequence: TGTGCCAGCAGCTTAGGGGTTTCAGGACAGGGGGACAATGAGCAGTTCTTC.

J is TRBJ1-1 and V is TRBV3-1 (or the pseudogene TRBV3-2); D unclear. Deletions cut 4 bases from V and 1 base from J, with 7 bases between. The CDR3 sequence is 13 residues long. Germline-derived CDR1 and CDR2 are LGHDT and YNNKEL (reference sequence). The CDR3 loop is CASSLSRNTEAFF. In nucleotides, the CDR3 is TGTGCCAGCAGCCTTTCGAGGAACACTGAAGCTTTCTTT.

The chain couples TRBV5-5 to TRBJ2-5; 9 bases match TRBD2. The CDR3 sequence is 16 residues long. CDR1 is SGHKS, CDR2 YYEKEE, per germline (reference sequence). V shed 0 bases, J shed 1 base, and the junction held 4 bases outside the gene matches. The CDR3 region has the DNA TGTGCCAGCAGCTTGGTCGGCGGGGGGGCCCAAGAGACCCAGTACTTC. Its protein is CASSLVGGGAQETQYF.

The chain links TRBV27 to TRBJ2-7, with TRBD2 matching over 7 bases. This CDR3 has 14 residues. Germline CDR1 MNHEY, CDR2 SMNVEV (reference sequence). This chain's CDR3 is CATSIGGGEYEQYF. The DNA for the CDR3 is TGTGCTACCTCTATTGGGGGGGGTGAATACGAGCAGTACTTC.

The chain links TRBV3-1 (or the pseudogene TRBV3-2) to TRBJ1-2; no reliable D call. Germline V gives CDR1 LGHDT, CDR2 YNNKEL (reference sequence). The ends were cut back, 4 bases at V and 8 bases at J, with 20 bases in the middle. There are 15 residues in the CDR3. The chain's CDR3 is CASSRLLEGEGGYTF. DNA of the CDR3: TGTGCCAGCAGCCGCCTCCTCGAGGGAGAAGGGGGCTACACCTTC.

The rearrangement joins TRBV5-1 to TRBJ1-1; D is undetermined. The CDR3 runs 13 residues. V shed 0 bases and J shed 1 base, with 4 bases lying between them. Germline lookup yields CDR1 SGHRS and CDR2 YFSETQ. CDR3 bases: TGCGCCAGCAGCTTGGGAGGGAACACTGAAGCTTTCTTT. Amino acids: CASSLGGNTEAFF.

The chain recombines TRBV7-2 with TRBJ1-5; 10 bases fit TRBD1. J was trimmed by 4 bases and V by 1 base; bases with no gene match: 7. Germline V CDR1 and CDR2: SGHTA, FQGNSA. CDR3 length: 17 residues. CDR3 in amino acids: CASSLGGTGVMNQPQHF. CDR3 in DNA: TGTGCCAGCAGCTTAGGGGGGACAGGGGTTATGAATCAGCCCCAGCATTTT.

The chain employs TRBV6-2 or TRBV6-3 and TRBJ1-5; D may be TRBD1 (5 bases). Trimming left V 2 bases short and J 0 bases short, with 17 bases between. CDR1 is MNHEY, CDR2 SVGEGT, per germline. The CDR3 is 18 amino acids. The CDR3 sequence is CASSYGFSGDISNQPQHF. CDR3 nucleotides: TGTGCCAGCAGTTACGGGTTCTCGGGGGATATTAGCAATCAGCCCCAGCATTTT.

The rearrangement uses TRBV7-3 and TRBJ1-1; 8 bases map to TRBD1. CDR1 is SGHTA and CDR2 is FQGTGA in the germline V gene. The CDR3 is made up of 14 amino acids. V trimming: 5 bases; J trimming: 6 bases; junction bases outside the gene matches: 8. The CDR3 reads CASSEVQGAAEAFF. As DNA, the CDR3 is TGTGCCAGCAGCGAAGTCCAGGGGGCGGCTGAAGCTTTCTTT. The variable domain in full, completed from reference TRBV7-3 and TRBJ1-1, reads GAGVSQTPSNKVTEKGKYVELRCDPISGHTALYWYRQSLGQGPEFLIYFQGTGAADDSGLPNDRFFAVRPEGSVSTLKIQRTERGDSAVYLCASSEVQGAAEAFFGQGTRLTVV.

The chain couples TRBV4-1 to TRBJ1-5; D is unclear. V gave up 4 bases and J gave up 1 base, with 8 bases separating them. The CDR3 length is 14 residues. From germline, CDR1 is MGHRA and CDR2 YSYEKL. This chain's CDR3 is CASSPLESNQPQHF. CDR3 sequence (DNA): TGCGCCAGCAGCCCCCTGGAGAGCAATCAGCCCCAGCATTTT.

V gene TRBV9 combines with J gene TRBJ1-1; D is perhaps TRBD1 (6 bases). The ends were cut back, 4 bases at V and 11 bases at J, with 21 bases in the middle. The germline V gene has CDR1 SGDLS and CDR2 YYNGEE. There are 14 residues in the CDR3. The CDR3 region is CASSTPGQGEKAFF. In DNA, the CDR3 is TGTGCCAGCAGCACCCCGGGACAAGGAGAGAAGGCTTTCTTT.

The chain recombines TRBV24-1 with TRBJ2-3, with D maybe TRBD2 (7 bases). V was trimmed by 9 bases and J by 2 bases, leaving 20 bases between them. Germline CDR1 is KGHDR and CDR2 is SFDVKD. The CDR3 covers 16 residues. CDR3: CATSTRGGDTTDTQYF. CDR3 nucleotides: TGTGCCACCTCTACCCGAGGGGGGGACACCACAGATACGCAGTATTTT.

This chain links TRBV5-1 with TRBJ2-4; D unclear. V lost 0 bases and J lost 2, with 12 bases in between. Germline values: CDR1 SGHRS, CDR2 YFSETQ. There are 16 residues in the CDR3. DNA of the CDR3: TGCGCCAGCAGCTTGGGATTAGAGGCAACCAAAAACATTCAGTACTTC. It is translated as CASSLGLEATKNIQYF. Variable domain in full (rest from reference TRBV5-1 and TRBJ2-4): KAGVTQTPRYLIKTRGQQVTLSCSPISGHRSVSWYQQTPGQGLQFLFEYFSETQRNKGNFPGRFSGRQFSNSRSEMNVSTLELGDSALYLCASSLGLEATKNIQYFGAGTRLSVL.

The chain uses TRBV13 and TRBJ1-2; 8 positions match TRBD1. The CDR3 runs to 15 residues. CDR1 PRHDT and CDR2 FYEKMQ come from the germline V gene (reference sequence). Trimming cost V 4 bases and J 4 bases; bases outside gene matches: 8. CDR3: CASSSLDRDSYGYTF. CDR3 sequence (DNA): TGTGCCAGCAGCTCCTTGGACAGGGACAGCTATGGCTACACCTTC.

The V gene is TRBV27, the J gene TRBJ2-3, with 7 nucleotides matching TRBD1. Germline V gene sequence: CDR1 MNHEY, CDR2 SMNVEV (reference sequence). This CDR3 contains 15 residues. V shed 5 bases and J 2 bases; nucleotides not matched to a gene: 7. CDR3 in DNA: TGTGCCAGCAGTGCACAAACAGGGGTCACAGATACGCAGTATTTT. It yields the protein CASSAQTGVTDTQYF.

This chain joins TRBV7-3 and TRBJ2-7; D is perhaps TRBD2 (6 bases). Trimming took 5 bases from V and 1 from J, leaving 9 bases between them. The CDR3 sequence is 13 residues long. In germline, CDR1 is SGHTA, CDR2 FQGTGA. The CDR3 DNA reads as TGTGCCAGCAGCACTAGCCCATCCTACGAGCAGTACTTC. Translating gives CASSTSPSYEQYF.

This sequence joins TRBV27 and TRBJ2-3, with 9 bases fitting TRBD2. The CDR3 length is 16 residues. The V gene's germline CDR1 is MNHEY and CDR2 SMNVEV (reference sequence). The junction had 11 bases not matched to a gene; V was cut back by 5 bases and J by 5 bases. CDR3 nucleotide sequence: TGTGCCAGCAGTCAACTTGGGCGGGGGGGAAGAGATACGCAGTATTTT. This encodes CASSQLGRGGRDTQYF.

This chain joins TRBV5-1 and TRBJ2-2; 14 bases match TRBD2. CDR1 and CDR2 from the germline V gene are SGHRS and YFSETQ. V was pared by 4 bases and J by 7 bases, with 3 bases of the junction left unmatched. CDR3 size: 15 residues. The DNA for the CDR3 is TGCGCCAGCAGCCCGGGACTAGCGGGGGACGGGGAGCTGTTTTTT. Its protein is CASSPGLAGDGELFF.

The rearrangement joins TRBV27 to TRBJ2-7, with D tentatively TRBD2 (6 bases). The CDR3 is 14 amino acids. V lost 5 bases to trimming and J lost 4 bases, with 15 bases between them. Looked up from germline, CDR1 is MNHEY and CDR2 is SMNVEV (reference sequence). For the CDR3, the DNA is TGTGCCAGCAGTCGGGCGGGACTCCAGTACGAGCAGTACTTC. Translating it yields CASSRAGLQYEQYF.

This clone occurred a few times. The rearrangement joins TRBV4-2 to TRBJ2-5, with 13 bases fitting TRBD2. CDR1 is LGHNA and CDR2 is YNFKEQ in the germline V gene. This CDR3 has 18 residues. J lost 2 bases, V lost 2 bases, and 8 bases had no gene match. The CDR3: CASSQSPGLAGQQETQYF. DNA for the CDR3: TGTGCCAGCAGCCAAAGTCCGGGACTAGCGGGGCAGCAAGAGACCCAGTACTTC.

This chain joins TRBV13 and TRBJ1-2; D remains ambiguous. This CDR3 is 13 amino acids long. V lost 2 bases and J lost 1, with 5 bases in between. CDR1 is PRHDT, CDR2 FYEKMQ, per germline (reference sequence). The CDR3 bases are TGTGCCAGCAGCTTATTCGGTAACTATGGCTACACCTTC. Amino acid sequence: CASSLFGNYGYTF.

The chain couples TRBV4-1 to TRBJ2-3, with a weak D call TRBD1 (6 bases). Germline V CDR1 and CDR2: MGHRA, YSYEKL. Trimming cost V 4 bases and J 9 bases, with 26 bases left between them. The CDR3 contains 17 residues. This CDR3 is CASSPTSQGPRFETQYF. The CDR3 DNA reads TGCGCCAGCAGCCCCACATCCCAGGGGCCTAGATTTGAGACGCAGTATTTT.

The chain employs TRBV5-1 and TRBJ2-2; TRBD2 matches 15 bases. CDR1 and CDR2 from the germline V gene are SGHRS and YFSETQ. Trimming at V came to 3 bases and at J to 4 bases, leaving 4 bases not matched to a gene. The CDR3 runs to 17 residues. CDR3 sequence (DNA): TGCGCCAGCAGCTGGGGACTAGCGGGGGGACCCACCGGGGAGCTGTTTTTT. It codes for CASSWGLAGGPTGELFF.

This sequence joins TRBV3-1 (or the pseudogene TRBV3-2) and TRBJ1-1; TRBD1 agrees at 8 bases. This CDR3 has 14 residues. V lost 3 bases, J lost 1 base, and 1 base stayed unmatched. Germline V gene lookup returns CDR1 LGHDT and CDR2 YNNKEL (reference sequence). The CDR3 is CASSQGTGNTEAFF. The CDR3 region has the DNA TGTGCCAGCAGCCAGGGGACAGGGAACACTGAAGCTTTCTTT.

The chain links TRBV20-1 to TRBJ1-1; possible D gene TRBD1, 6 bases. Trimming left V 6 bases short and J 8 bases short, with 13 bases between. This CDR3 is built from 11 residues. Per germline, CDR1 DFQATT and CDR2 SNEGSKA (reference sequence). The CDR3 here is CSAPGQSEAFF. Here the CDR3 DNA reads TGCAGTGCCCCGGGACAAAGCGAAGCTTTCTTT.

The chain has TRBV7-7 and TRBJ2-5, with 8 bases aligning to TRBD1. The CDR3 is 15 residues long. The junction had 9 bases not matched to a gene; V was cut back by 5 bases and J by 4 bases. Per germline, CDR1 SSHAT and CDR2 FNYEAQ (reference sequence). CDR3 nucleotide sequence: TGTGCCAGCAGCCCAACAGGGGGTCGAGGAGAGACCCAGTACTTC. This translates into CASSPTGGRGETQYF. The variable domain in full, completed from reference TRBV7-7 and TRBJ2-5, reads GAGVSQSPRYKVTKRGQDVTLRCDPISSHATLYWYQQALGQGPEFLTYFNYEAQPDKSGLPSDRFSAERPEGSISTLTIQRTEQRDSAMYRCASSPTGGRGETQYFGPGTRLLVL.

V and J are TRBV9 and TRBJ2-1; 11 positions match TRBD2. CDR1 is SGDLS, CDR2 YYNGEE, per germline. This CDR3 has 19 residues. The V gene end was trimmed by 0 bases and the J gene end by 2 bases; junction bases not matched to a gene: 10. CDR3 bases: TGTGCCAGCAGCGTAGATGTGGTGGGACTAGCGGACCCCTACAATGAGCAGTTCTTC. Its translation is CASSVDVVGLADPYNEQFF. The complete variable domain, with remaining parts taken from reference TRBV9 and TRBJ2-1, reads DSGVTQTPKHLITATGQRVTLRCSPRSGDLSVYWYQQSLDQGLQFLIQYYNGEERAKGNILERFSAQQFPDLHSELNLSSLELGDSALYFCASSVDVVGLADPYNEQFFGPGTRLTVL.